In this sample, the clone carrying this T cell receptor beta chain turned up a few times. The PCR was carried out with 60 Vbeta primers and 13 Jbeta primers. The data were produced by immunoSEQ multiplex PCR, yet TCRdb's version contains in-frame clones alone and is incomplete. The data contain over 90,000 clones, 70% to 75% of them singletons. The data were obtained in a study of cytomegalovirus exposure and HLA in healthy donors. The material sequenced was PBMCs. The TCR comes from a man aged 35-49 years in good health and CMV-seronegative.

CDR3: CASSLIGTGGPEKLFF. CDR3 nucleotide sequence: TGTGCCAGCAGCCTAATAGGGACAGGGGGCCCAGAAAAACTGTTTTTT. V gene TRBV2 combines with J gene TRBJ1-4; 12 bases are a match to TRBD1. V shed 6 bases and J 8 bases; nucleotides not matched to a gene: 10. The CDR3 is 16 amino acids. Germline V gene lookup returns CDR1 SNHLY and CDR2 FYNNEI.